A selection of T cell receptor beta chains follows, all from one sample in a study of graft-versus-host responses after intestinal transplantation. Their antigens are not known. Sequencing was performed with immunoSEQ multiplex PCR; in TCRdb, only in-frame clones are kept and a portion is missing. The repertoire includes 90,000 to 95,000 clones, approximately 95% of them detected once, and less than 0.5% sits in the top ten. This specimen was unstimulated CD8+ T cells sorted from spleen or lymph node cells, taken before intestinal transplant. These receptor sequences come from a human donor who received an intestinal transplant. CDR3s include the opening cysteine and the closing phenylalanine or tryptophan. D genes are given only for firm matches. Clone sizes are given selectively: once, few, many, or a class where the clone is expanded.

V gene,D gene,clone size,J gene,CDR3 DNA,CDR3 protein
TRBV7-9,NA,once,TRBJ2-2,TGTGCCAGCAGCGCCACAGAGGGGGTAGGGGAGCTGTTTTTT,CASSATEGVGELFF
TRBV9,NA,once,TRBJ1-1,TGTGCCAGCAGCGCCACTTCGGGGTTCGGCACTGAAGCTTTCTTT,CASSATSGFGTEAFF
TRBV30,NA,NA,TRBJ2-7,TGTGCCTGGGCCGGGACTCCTTACGAGCAGTACTTC,CAWAGTPYEQYF
TRBV6-5,TRBD1,NA,TRBJ2-1,TGCGCGACAGGGGGTCCTGAGCAGTTCTTC,CATGGPEQFF
TRBV5-1,NA,NA,TRBJ1-6,TGCGCCAGCAGCTTGGTCGAGCGTCCGGGGAATTCACCCCTCCACTTT,CASSLVERPGNSPLHF
TRBV29-1,TRBD1,NA,TRBJ2-1,TGCAGCGTTGAAGACCGGGGACAGGCGGCTTACAATGAGCAGTTCTTC,CSVEDRGQAAYNEQFF
TRBV6-1,TRBD1,once,TRBJ2-7,TGTGCCACACAGGGGGACTTGGGATCCTACGAGCAGTACTTC,CATQGDLGSYEQYF
TRBV19,NA,NA,TRBJ2-1,TGTGCCAGTAGTATCGCCGGTGACTTCTCCTACAATGAGCAGTTCTTC,CASSIAGDFSYNEQFF
TRBV18,TRBD1,NA,TRBJ1-4,TGTGCCAGCTCACTATACAGGGGGCCTAATGAAAAACTGTTTTTT,CASSLYRGPNEKLFF
TRBV18,NA,NA,TRBJ2-7,TGTGCCAGCTCAACCCGGGACACCTTAACCTACGAGCAGTACTTC,CASSTRDTLTYEQYF
TRBV6-5,TRBD1,NA,TRBJ1-2,TGTGCCAGCTTTCAATTGGGGACAGGGGACTATGGCTACACCTTC,CASFQLGTGDYGYTF
TRBV5-6,TRBD2,once,TRBJ2-1,TGTGCCAGCGGAAATGGACTAGCGGGGTACTACAATGAGCAGTTCTTC,CASGNGLAGYYNEQFF
TRBV27,TRBD2,NA,TRBJ2-3,TGTGCCAGCACTTTGATAGCGGGGGCCGCTAGCACAGATACGCAGTATTTT,CASTLIAGAASTDTQYF
TRBV7-9,TRBD1,NA,TRBJ1-2,TGTGCCAGCTCCTTGGGGACAGGGGGGGATGGCTACACCTTC,CASSLGTGGDGYTF
TRBV19,NA,NA,TRBJ2-7,TGTGCCAGTAGTCATGGGGCCGGGCGCTACGAGCAGTACTTC,CASSHGAGRYEQYF
TRBV6-5,TRBD2,NA,TRBJ2-7,TGTGCCAGCAGTTATGGGAGGGACTACGAGCAGTACTTC,CASSYGRDYEQYF
TRBV10-3,NA,NA,TRBJ1-4,TGTGCCATCAGTTCGGGCGCGGGAGAAAAACTGTTTTTT,CAISSGAGEKLFF
TRBV28,TRBD2,NA,TRBJ2-7,TGTGCCAGCAGACCAAGCGGGAGGGCCGAGCAGTACTTC,CASRPSGRAEQYF
TRBV27,NA,NA,TRBJ2-2,TGTGCCAGCAGTTTCCTCGCCGGGACACCGAACACCGGGGAGCTGTTTTTT,CASSFLAGTPNTGELFF
TRBV5-6,NA,NA,TRBJ1-2,TGTGCCAGCAGCTTAGACACAGGGTTCTATGGCTACACCTTC,CASSLDTGFYGYTF
TRBV30,TRBD2,NA,TRBJ2-1,TGTGCCTGGAGTGTACTAGCGGGGGGGTCGTTCTTC,CAWSVLAGGSFF
TRBV6-5,NA,NA,TRBJ2-1,TGTGCCAGCAGTCCCCTAGACAGTTACAATGAGCAGTTCTTC,CASSPLDSYNEQFF
TRBV6-1,NA,NA,TRBJ1-3,TGTGCCAGCAGTGAACGTGCCATCGCGGAAAAAAACACCATATATTTT,CASSERAIAEKNTIYF
TRBV12-5,NA,NA,TRBJ1-1,TGTGCTAGTGGTCTGAATAGGAACACTGAAGCTTTCTTT,CASGLNRNTEAFF
TRBV5-6,NA,once,TRBJ2-5,TGTGCCAGCAGTCCGATTTTTGGGGCGAACCAAGAGACCCAGTACTTC,CASSPIFGANQETQYF
TRBV18,TRBD1,NA,TRBJ1-1,TGTGCCAGCTCAGCGACAGGGATGAACACTGAAGCTTTCTTT,CASSATGMNTEAFF
TRBV7-3,TRBD2,NA,TRBJ2-1,TGTGCCAGCAGCGTTAGCGGGGACTCCTACAATGAGCAGTTCTTC,CASSVSGDSYNEQFF
TRBV5-1,NA,NA,TRBJ1-2,TGCGCCAGCAGCTCCCATCTGGCGGGGGCCTTAGGGAATGGCTACACCTTC,CASSSHLAGALGNGYTF
TRBV5-1,NA,NA,TRBJ1-6,TGCGCCAGCAGCTTGGAAGCGTTAAGCTCCTATAATTCACCCCTCCACTTT,CASSLEALSSYNSPLHF
TRBV2,TRBD1,NA,TRBJ1-5,TGTGCCAGCAGGGAATCGCGACAGGGCTACAATCAGCCCCAGCATTTT,CASRESRQGYNQPQHF
TRBV28,NA,NA,TRBJ1-1,TGTGCCAGCCGGGAGAATCCGAACACTGAAGCTTTCTTT,CASRENPNTEAFF
TRBV4-3,TRBD1,NA,TRBJ1-2,TGCGCCAGCAGCCGGGACAGGGGGTCAATTGGCTACACCTTC,CASSRDRGSIGYTF
TRBV2,NA,NA,TRBJ2-1,TGTGCCAGCACGAGTTCTCCCTACAATGAGCAGTTCTTC,CASTSSPYNEQFF
TRBV9,TRBD1,once,TRBJ2-7,TGTGCCAGCACCCGACAGGGCTTCTCCTACGAGCAGTACTTC,CASTRQGFSYEQYF
TRBV6-4,TRBD1,NA,TRBJ2-4,TGTGCCAGCAGGCCACCTCAGAAGGGACAGGGGACCAAAAACATTCAGTACTTC,CASRPPQKGQGTKNIQYF
TRBV11-2,NA,NA,TRBJ1-1,TGTGCCAGCAGCCAAATTGCTGAAGCTTTCTTT,CASSQIAEAFF
TRBV29-1,TRBD2,NA,TRBJ2-7,TGCAGCGTTGAGGAGGGACTAGGCGGTTACGAGCAGTACTTC,CSVEEGLGGYEQYF
TRBV4-2,NA,NA,TRBJ1-1,TGTGCCAGCAGCCAAGTCTTAGGGGGATACACTGAAGCTTTCTTT,CASSQVLGGYTEAFF
TRBV7-2,TRBD1,NA,TRBJ2-7,TGTGCCAGCAGCTGGGACAGCTCCTACGAGCAGTACTTC,CASSWDSSYEQYF